One and the same sample provided the 27 T cell receptor beta chains below, sequenced in a study of blood T cell repertoires in COVID-19. Produced via immunoSEQ multiplex PCR; TCRdb's table is partial and in-frame only. The sample lists 55,000 to 80,000 clones, 65% to 90% occurring once. The sample taken for sequencing was peripheral blood. The receptors were sampled from a man aged 80 or over with active COVID-19.

The rearrangement links TRBV3-1 (or the pseudogene TRBV3-2) to TRBJ1-4; TRBD1 aligns across 8 bases. This CDR3 region has 16 residues. CDR1 is LGHDT, CDR2 YNNKEL, per germline (reference sequence). After removal of 4 bases from V and 4 bases from J, the junction contained 8 bases not matched to a gene. In DNA form, the CDR3 reads TGTGCCAGCAGCCCATTTCGGACAGGGAGTAATGAAAAACTGTTTTTT. It is translated as CASSPFRTGSNEKLFF.

This clone was seen a few times. V and J are TRBV6-2 or TRBV6-3 and TRBJ2-7; D perhaps matches TRBD1 (7 bases). There are 17 residues in the CDR3. V lost 4 bases and J lost 2, with 21 bases in between. Looked up from germline, CDR1 is MNHEY and CDR2 is SVGEGT. In DNA, the CDR3 is TGTGCCAGCAGTTCTGGGGGGACGGGACAGCAAACCTACGAGCAGTACTTC. Its protein is CASSSGGTGQQTYEQYF.

This clone was detected only once. This chain connects TRBV27 to TRBJ2-3; D uncertain. Germline CDR1 MNHEY, CDR2 SMNVEV (reference sequence). V lost 4 bases and J lost 1, with 12 bases in between. This CDR3 is built from 15 residues. CDR3 protein: CASSSKIRGTDTQYF. The CDR3 DNA reads TGTGCCAGCAGTTCTAAAATCCGGGGCACAGATACGCAGTATTTT.

The chain carries TRBV5-8 and TRBJ2-4, with 7 bases that match TRBD2. Per the germline V gene, CDR1 is SGHTS and CDR2 is YDEGEE. This CDR3 contains 16 residues. The V segment lost 4 bases and the J segment 5 bases; nucleotides outside the gene matches: 12. Here the CDR3 DNA reads TGTGCCAGCAGCCCGCCGGGGGGAAGACGACAAAACATTCAGTACTTC. The encoded protein is CASSPPGGRRQNIQYF.

The chain carries TRBV27 and TRBJ2-3, with TRBD2 matching over 7 bases. V lost 6 bases and J lost 5; bases outside the gene matches: 11. This CDR3 has 15 residues. Germline lookup yields CDR1 MNHEY and CDR2 SMNVEV (reference sequence). The CDR3 region has the DNA TGTGCCAGCAGCCCCGGGACTACCGCCCGAGATACGCAGTATTTT. The encoded protein is CASSPGTTARDTQYF.

J is TRBJ2-3 and V is TRBV15; D possibly corresponds to TRBD2 (5 bases). CDR3 size: 14 residues. CDR1 is LNHNV and CDR2 is YYDKDF in the germline V gene (reference sequence). Between the trimmed V and J ends, which lost 1 base and 6 bases, there was a span of 11 bases. CDR3 region: CATSRALGRDTQYF. CDR3 DNA: TGTGCCACCAGCAGAGCACTAGGACGGGATACGCAGTATTTT.

The CDR3 DNA sequence: TGTGCCAGTAGGTCGAAAGTGGGGAGACACACCGGGGAGCTGTTTTTT. Translated, it gives CASRSKVGRHTGELFF. The chain recombines TRBV19 with TRBJ2-2; perhaps TRBD2 as D (5 bases). Germline values: CDR1 LNHDA, CDR2 SQIVND (reference sequence). The V and J ends lost 6 bases and 3 bases respectively, with 17 bases between them. This CDR3 is built from 16 residues.

The CDR3 region is CASSQGTGVTETQYF. CDR3 nucleotide sequence: TGCGCCAGCAGCCAAGGGACAGGGGTGACAGAGACCCAGTACTTC. This rearrangement joins TRBV4-3 to TRBJ2-5, with 9 bases lining up with TRBD1. In germline, CDR1 is LGHNA, CDR2 YSLEER. V was clipped by 1 base and J by 4 bases; unmatched bases: 4. The CDR3 has 15 amino acids.

This chain uses TRBV7-6 with TRBJ1-2; TRBD1 is a possible D gene (5 bases). V was pared by 4 bases and J by 4 bases, with 10 bases between. The CDR3 extends over 13 amino acids. CDR1 and CDR2 (germline): SGHVS, FNYEAQ. The CDR3 here is CASSSGGPYGYTF. CDR3 DNA: TGTGCCAGCAGCTCCGGGGGTCCCTATGGCTACACCTTC. Complete variable domain (other parts from reference TRBV7-6 and TRBJ1-2): GAGVSQSPRYKVTKRGQDVALRCDPISGHVSLYWYRQALGQGPEFLTYFNYEAQQDKSGLPNDRFSAERPEGSISTLTIQRTEQRDSAMYRCASSSGGPYGYTFGSGTRLTVV.

This clone has just a few counts. V gene TRBV2 combines with J gene TRBJ1-2; 7 positions match TRBD1. Per the germline V gene, CDR1 is SNHLY and CDR2 is FYNNEI. This CDR3 region has 13 residues. J was trimmed by 3 bases and V by 2 bases; bases with no gene match: 0. The CDR3 region is CASSEQGDYGYTF. The CDR3 nucleotides are TGTGCCAGCAGTGAACAGGGGGACTATGGCTACACCTTC.

The CDR3 loop reads CASSQSDRGYYGYTF. The CDR3 DNA reads TGTGCCAGCAGCCAAAGTGACAGGGGCTACTATGGCTACACCTTC. The chain is built from TRBV7-8 and TRBJ1-2, with 8 bases that match TRBD1. With V trimmed by 5 bases and J by 3 bases, 8 bases remained unmatched. The CDR3 sequence is 15 residues long. The germline V gene encodes CDR1 SGHVS and CDR2 FQNEAQ. Supplemented by reference TRBV7-8 and TRBJ1-2, the full variable domain reads GAGVSQSPRYKVAKRGQDVALRCDPISGHVSLFWYQQALGQGPEFLTYFQNEAQLDKSGLPSDRFFAERPEGSVSTLKIQRTQQEDSAVYLCASSQSDRGYYGYTFGSGTRLTVV.

V is TRBV18 and J is TRBJ1-2, with D possibly TRBD1 on 5 matching bases. Per germline, CDR1 KGHSH and CDR2 LQKENI. The CDR3 runs to 17 residues. V shed 6 bases and J shed 0 bases, with 20 bases lying between them. The CDR3 DNA sequence: TGTGCCAGCTCGGAGCGAACCGACAGTACACCTAACTATGGCTACACCTTC. This sequence encodes CASSERTDSTPNYGYTF.

This clone was recorded once. The J gene is TRBJ2-6, the V gene TRBV7-3; D is possibly TRBD1 (5 bases). The CDR3 covers 17 residues. Trimming stripped 5 bases from V and 0 bases from J, with 14 bases between. In germline, CDR1 is SGHTA, CDR2 FQGTGA. The CDR3 loop is CASSPRALASGANVLTF. The CDR3 region has the DNA TGTGCCAGCAGCCCCAGGGCCCTCGCCTCTGGGGCCAACGTCCTGACTTTC.

This sequence joins TRBV9 and TRBJ2-7, with TRBD2 matching 13 bases. From germline, CDR1 is SGDLS and CDR2 YYNGEE. V shed 4 bases, J shed 3 bases, and the junction held 4 bases outside the gene matches. The CDR3 has 15 amino acids. The CDR3 region is CASSYGTSGIYEQYF. Here the CDR3 DNA reads TGTGCCAGCAGCTATGGGACTAGCGGGATCTACGAGCAGTACTTC.

The chain is built from TRBV11-2 and TRBJ1-1, with TRBD1 matching over 9 bases. V lost 5 bases to trimming and J lost 4 bases; unmatched junction nucleotides: 8. Germline-derived CDR1 and CDR2 are SGHAT and FQNNGV. This CDR3 contains 15 residues. The CDR3 region is CASSTRDRAFTEAFF. CDR3 in DNA: TGTGCCAGCAGCACCAGGGACAGGGCTTTCACTGAAGCTTTCTTT.

The V and J genes are TRBV21-1 and TRBJ2-7; the table gives TRBD1 as D, unverified against the DNA. TRBV21-1 is designated a pseudogene. CDR3 length equals 17 residues. As DNA, the CDR3 is TGTGCCAGCAGGATGCGAGAGGACAGCCAAACGATCTACGAGCAGTACTTC. Protein: CASRMREDSQTIYEQYF.

V is TRBV9 and J is TRBJ1-5, with unresolved D. Trimming cost V 1 base and J 6 bases, with 11 bases left between them. This CDR3 region has 14 residues. CDR1 is SGDLS, CDR2 YYNGEE, per germline. The CDR3 protein is CASSVSEGVQPQHF. The CDR3 DNA reads as TGTGCCAGCAGCGTATCTGAGGGTGTTCAGCCCCAGCATTTT.

V is TRBV2 and J is TRBJ1-2, with D tentatively TRBD1 (5 bases). Trimming left V 4 bases short and J 4 bases short, with 7 bases between. The germline V gene has CDR1 SNHLY and CDR2 FYNNEI. The CDR3 is 12 amino acids. The CDR3 sequence: CASSGQRYGYTF. Written as DNA, the CDR3 is TGTGCCAGCAGTGGACAGCGCTATGGCTACACCTTC.

The rearrangement links TRBV19 to TRBJ2-6; 7 nucleotides match TRBD1. This CDR3 is built from 16 residues. The ends lost 7 bases at V and 2 bases at J; junction bases unmatched: 8. Germline loops: CDR1 LNHDA, CDR2 SQIVND (reference sequence). Here the CDR3 DNA reads TGTGCCAGTAAAGAGGGGGCTAAAGCTGGGGCCAACGTCCTGACTTTC. Protein sequence: CASKEGAKAGANVLTF.

J is TRBJ1-5 and V is TRBV7-2; D remains ambiguous. CDR1 and CDR2 (germline): SGHTA, FQGNSA. The CDR3 spans 15 residues. With 1 base removed from V and 1 base from J, the gap between germline ends came to 8 bases. CDR3 sequence: CASSLEQLSNQPQHF. The CDR3 DNA is TGTGCCAGCAGCTTAGAACAGTTAAGCAATCAGCCCCAGCATTTT.

CDR3 sequence: CATEEAFTDTQYF. The CDR3 DNA follows: TGTGCCACCGAGGAAGCATTTACAGATACGCAGTATTTT. The V gene is TRBV28, the J gene TRBJ2-3, with unresolved D. The CDR3 has 13 amino acids. Per germline, CDR1 MDHEN and CDR2 SYDVKM. V was pared by 10 bases and J by 3 bases, with 14 bases between.

CDR3 nucleotides: TGTGCCAGCAAAACGACAGTGAACACTGAAGCTTTCTTT. This encodes CASKTTVNTEAFF. The V call is TRBV12-3 or TRBV12-4, the J call TRBJ1-1; tentative D call: TRBD1 (5 bases). The CDR3 loop spans 13 amino acids. The germline V and J ends were trimmed by 7 bases and 0 bases, with 9 bases remaining between them.

The chain joins TRBV3-1 (or the pseudogene TRBV3-2) to TRBJ2-1, with 11 bases aligning to TRBD2. This CDR3 has 18 amino acids. Trimming removed 6 bases from V and 2 bases from J; junction bases left unmatched: 12. Per germline, CDR1 LGHDT and CDR2 YNNKEL (reference sequence). CDR3 sequence (DNA): TGTGCCAGCAGTCTAGCGGGGGGCCGAATAAGAACCTACAATGAGCAGTTCTTC. Translation gives CASSLAGGRIRTYNEQFF.

This chain links TRBV5-1 with TRBJ2-3; TRBD1 matches at 8 bases. Germline CDR1 is SGHRS and CDR2 is YFSETQ. Trimming at V came to 5 bases and at J to 0 bases, leaving 8 bases not matched to a gene. The CDR3 spans 16 residues. The CDR3 DNA reads TGCGCCAGCAGACTTCAAAGACAGGGGAGCACAGATACGCAGTATTTT. Protein sequence: CASRLQRQGSTDTQYF.

This rearrangement joins TRBV27 to TRBJ1-1; 9 nucleotides match TRBD1. The junction had 4 bases not matched to a gene; V was cut back by 4 bases and J by 1 base. The CDR3 totals 15 residues. Per germline, CDR1 MNHEY and CDR2 SMNVEV (reference sequence). The DNA of the CDR3 is TGTGCCAGCAGTTCTCCGGGACAGGGGAACACTGAAGCTTTCTTT. Translation: CASSSPGQGNTEAFF.

This chain joins TRBV3-1 (or the pseudogene TRBV3-2) and TRBJ2-6, with a possible D match to TRBD1 (6 bases). Looked up from germline, CDR1 is LGHDT and CDR2 is YNNKEL (reference sequence). The V end lost 1 base, the J end lost 2 bases, and 6 bases lay between the germline ends. The CDR3 covers 15 residues. DNA for the CDR3: TGTGCCAGCAGCCAAGGACAGGCTGGGGCCAACGTCCTGACTTTC. This codes for CASSQGQAGANVLTF.

CDR3 DNA: TGCAGCGTTGATCAGGGGAACTCCTACGAGCAGTACTTC. It specifies CSVDQGNSYEQYF. The V call is TRBV29-1, the J call TRBJ2-7, with D tentatively TRBD1 (6 bases). The V gene lost 3 bases and the J gene lost 0 bases, with 9 bases spanning the gap. The CDR3 spans 13 residues. Looked up from germline, CDR1 is SQVTM and CDR2 is ANQGSEA.